This T cell receptor beta chain was identified during a study of blood T cell repertoires in COVID-19. As for the study in general: Both acute and convalescent COVID-19 samples were obtained from the United States, Italy and Spain. Nucleic acid was either cDNA or gDNA, and it came from T cells, B-cell-depleted T cells, or PBMCs.

Germline lookup yields CDR1 SNHLY and CDR2 FYNNEI. The CDR3 sequence is 13 residues long. V dropped 3 bases and J dropped 1 base, with 7 bases sitting between them. The sample holds a few counts of this clone. As handled by the study authors: Estimation of nucleated cell counts relied on the amplification of reference gene primers. Libraries were prepared by immunoSEQ multiplex PCR; TCRdb keeps only in-frame clonotypes and omits some of them. V and J calls and clone size are as listed in that table; D and trimming were resolved from the DNA. This sample yields fewer than 250,000 clones, of which almost 85% are seen a single time; approximately 12% belongs to the top ten.

The sequence was obtained from a woman aged 40 to 50 with acute or convalescent COVID-19. The V call is TRBV2, the J call TRBJ2-7; TRBD1 is a possible D gene (5 bases). The specimen was peripheral blood. The CDR3 sequence is CASSDRASYEQYF. DNA for the CDR3: TGTGCCAGCAGTGACAGGGCGTCCTACGAGCAGTACTTC. The whole variable domain, remainder taken from reference TRBV2 and TRBJ2-7, is EPEVTQTPSHQVTQMGQEVILRCVPISNHLYFYWYRQILGQKVEFLVSFYNNEISEKSEIFDDQFSVERPDGSNFTLKIRSTKLEDSAMYFCASSDRASYEQYFGPGTRLTVT.